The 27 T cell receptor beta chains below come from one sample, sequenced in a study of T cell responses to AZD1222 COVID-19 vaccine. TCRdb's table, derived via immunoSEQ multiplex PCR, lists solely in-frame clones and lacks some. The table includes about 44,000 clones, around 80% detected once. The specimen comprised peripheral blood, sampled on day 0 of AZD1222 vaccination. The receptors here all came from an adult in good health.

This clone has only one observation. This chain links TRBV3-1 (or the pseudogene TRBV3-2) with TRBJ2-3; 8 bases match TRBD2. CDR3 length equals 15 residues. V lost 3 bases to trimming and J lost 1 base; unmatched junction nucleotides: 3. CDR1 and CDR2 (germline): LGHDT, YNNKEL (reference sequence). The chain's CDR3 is CASSHRGLGTDTQYF. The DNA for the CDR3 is TGTGCCAGCAGCCATCGGGGACTAGGCACAGATACGCAGTATTTT.

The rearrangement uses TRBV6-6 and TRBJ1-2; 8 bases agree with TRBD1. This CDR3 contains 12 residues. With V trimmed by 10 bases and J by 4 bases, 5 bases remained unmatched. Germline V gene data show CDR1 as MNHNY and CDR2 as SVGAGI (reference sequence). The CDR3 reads CATGGPFYGYTF. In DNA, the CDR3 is TGTGCCACAGGGGGCCCCTTCTATGGCTACACCTTC.

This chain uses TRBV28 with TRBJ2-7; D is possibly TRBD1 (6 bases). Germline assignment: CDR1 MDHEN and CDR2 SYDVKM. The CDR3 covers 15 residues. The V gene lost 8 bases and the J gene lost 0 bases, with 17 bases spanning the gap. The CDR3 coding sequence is TGTGCCAGCGGACCGGGACAAAGGAGCTCCTACGAGCAGTACTTC. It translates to CASGPGQRSSYEQYF.

CDR3 sequence: CASSLALATDGYTF. The CDR3 DNA sequence: TGTGCCAGCAGCTTGGCGCTCGCGACGGATGGCTACACCTTC. This chain uses TRBV5-5 with TRBJ1-2, with D unclear. The CDR3 runs 14 residues. V dropped 0 bases and J dropped 6 bases, with 12 bases sitting between them. Germline values: CDR1 SGHKS, CDR2 YYEKEE (reference sequence).

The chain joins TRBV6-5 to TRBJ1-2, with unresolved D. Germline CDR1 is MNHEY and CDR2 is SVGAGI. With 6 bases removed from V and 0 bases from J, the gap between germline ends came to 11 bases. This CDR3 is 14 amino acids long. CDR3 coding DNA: TGTGCCAGCAGCGCGGGGTATTCTAACTATGGCTACACCTTC. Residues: CASSAGYSNYGYTF.

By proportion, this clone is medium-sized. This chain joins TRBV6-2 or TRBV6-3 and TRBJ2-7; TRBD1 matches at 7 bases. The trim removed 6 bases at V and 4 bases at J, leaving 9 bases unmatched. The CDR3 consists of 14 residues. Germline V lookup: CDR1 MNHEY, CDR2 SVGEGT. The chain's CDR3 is CASSHGTEAYEQYF. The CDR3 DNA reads TGTGCCAGCAGCCACGGGACAGAGGCATACGAGCAGTACTTC.

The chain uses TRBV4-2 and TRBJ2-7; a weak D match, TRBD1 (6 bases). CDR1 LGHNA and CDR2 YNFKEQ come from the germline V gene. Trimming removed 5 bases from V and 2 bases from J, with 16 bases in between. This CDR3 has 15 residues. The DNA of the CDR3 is TGTGCCAGCAGCTATAGCGCGGACAGACCCTACGAGCAGTACTTC. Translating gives CASSYSADRPYEQYF.

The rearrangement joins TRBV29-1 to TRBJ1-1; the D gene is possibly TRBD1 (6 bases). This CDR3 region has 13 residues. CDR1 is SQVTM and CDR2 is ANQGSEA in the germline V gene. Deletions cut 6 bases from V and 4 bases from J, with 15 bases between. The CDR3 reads CSVHWTASTEAFF. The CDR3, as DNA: TGCAGCGTCCACTGGACAGCCAGCACTGAAGCTTTCTTT.

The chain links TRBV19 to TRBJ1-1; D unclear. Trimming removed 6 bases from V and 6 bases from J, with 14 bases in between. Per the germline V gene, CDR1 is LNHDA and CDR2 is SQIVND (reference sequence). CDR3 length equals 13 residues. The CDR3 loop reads CASSPGRPAEAFF. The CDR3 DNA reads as TGTGCCAGTAGCCCCGGCAGGCCGGCTGAAGCTTTCTTT.

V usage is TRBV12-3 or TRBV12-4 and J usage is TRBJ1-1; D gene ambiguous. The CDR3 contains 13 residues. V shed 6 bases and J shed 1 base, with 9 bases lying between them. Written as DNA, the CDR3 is TGTGCCAGCAGGAGGACGGAGAACACTGAAGCTTTCTTT. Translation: CASRRTENTEAFF.

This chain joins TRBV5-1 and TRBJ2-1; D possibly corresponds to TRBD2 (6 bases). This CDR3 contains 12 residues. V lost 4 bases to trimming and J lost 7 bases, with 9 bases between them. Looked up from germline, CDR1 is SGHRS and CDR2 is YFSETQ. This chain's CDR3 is CASSPGVNEQFF. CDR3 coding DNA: TGCGCCAGCAGCCCGGGGGTAAATGAGCAGTTCTTC.

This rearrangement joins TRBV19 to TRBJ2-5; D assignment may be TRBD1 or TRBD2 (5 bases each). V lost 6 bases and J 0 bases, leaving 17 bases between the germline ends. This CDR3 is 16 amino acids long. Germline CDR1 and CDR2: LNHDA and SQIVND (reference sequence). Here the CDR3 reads CASSDLAWGYQETQYF. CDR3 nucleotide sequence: TGTGCCAGTAGCGACCTCGCCTGGGGGTACCAAGAGACCCAGTACTTC.

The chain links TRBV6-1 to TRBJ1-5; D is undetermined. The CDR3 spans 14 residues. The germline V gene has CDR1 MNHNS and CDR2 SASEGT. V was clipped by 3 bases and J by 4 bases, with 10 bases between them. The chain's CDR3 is CASSDLAGNQPQHF. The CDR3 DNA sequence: TGTGCCAGCAGTGATTTGGCTGGGAATCAGCCCCAGCATTTT.

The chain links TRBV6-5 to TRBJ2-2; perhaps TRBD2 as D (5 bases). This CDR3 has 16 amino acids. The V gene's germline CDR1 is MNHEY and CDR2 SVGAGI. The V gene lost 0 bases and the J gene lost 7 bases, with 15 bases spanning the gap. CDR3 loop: CASSYSERRRNGELFF. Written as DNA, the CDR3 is TGTGCCAGCAGTTACTCGGAGCGGCGGAGGAACGGGGAGCTGTTTTTT.

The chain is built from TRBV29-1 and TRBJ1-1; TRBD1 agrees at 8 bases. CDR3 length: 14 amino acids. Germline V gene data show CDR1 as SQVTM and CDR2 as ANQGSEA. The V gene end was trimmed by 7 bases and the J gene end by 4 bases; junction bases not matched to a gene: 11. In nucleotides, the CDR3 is TGCAGCGCTAAGGACAGGGAGGGAAGCACTGAAGCTTTCTTT. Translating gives CSAKDREGSTEAFF.

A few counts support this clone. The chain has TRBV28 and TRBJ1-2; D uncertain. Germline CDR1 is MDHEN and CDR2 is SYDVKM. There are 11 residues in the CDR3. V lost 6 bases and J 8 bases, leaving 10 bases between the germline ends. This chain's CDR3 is CASSSVLGYTF. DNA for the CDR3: TGTGCCAGCAGCTCCGTTTTGGGCTACACCTTC.

CDR3 amino acids: CASSLAAVRGNTIYF. The CDR3 DNA reads TGTGCCAGCAGCTTAGCTGCAGTCAGGGGAAACACCATATATTTT. The J gene is TRBJ1-3, the V gene TRBV7-9; D call uncertain. Germline CDR1 reads SEHNR; CDR2 reads FQNEAQ (reference sequence). Trimming left V 0 bases short and J 4 bases short, with 10 bases between. The CDR3 is 15 residues long.

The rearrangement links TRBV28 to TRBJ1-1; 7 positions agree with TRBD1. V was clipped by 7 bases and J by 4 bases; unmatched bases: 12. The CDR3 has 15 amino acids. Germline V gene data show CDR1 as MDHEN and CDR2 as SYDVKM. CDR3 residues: CASKTPTGRGTEAFF. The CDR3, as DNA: TGTGCCAGCAAAACACCGACAGGGCGGGGCACTGAAGCTTTCTTT.

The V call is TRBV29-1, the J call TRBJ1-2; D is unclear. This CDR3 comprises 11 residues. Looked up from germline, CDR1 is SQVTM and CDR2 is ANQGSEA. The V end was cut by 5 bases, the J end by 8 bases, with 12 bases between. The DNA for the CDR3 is TGCAGCGTTCTTTTTTTATCCGGCTACACCTTC. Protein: CSVLFLSGYTF.

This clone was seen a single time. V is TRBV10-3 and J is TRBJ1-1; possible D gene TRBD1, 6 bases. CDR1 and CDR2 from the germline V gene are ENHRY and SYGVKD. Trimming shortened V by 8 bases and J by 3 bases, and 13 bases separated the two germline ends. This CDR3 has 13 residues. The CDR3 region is CAIRAPGDTEAFF. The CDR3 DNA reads TGTGCCATCCGGGCTCCAGGGGACACTGAAGCTTTCTTT.

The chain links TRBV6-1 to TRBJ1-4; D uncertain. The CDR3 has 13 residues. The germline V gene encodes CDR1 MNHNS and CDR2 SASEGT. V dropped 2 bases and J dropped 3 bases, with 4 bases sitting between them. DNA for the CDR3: TGTGCCAGCAGTGAACAGGCTAATGAAAAACTGTTTTTT. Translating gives CASSEQANEKLFF.

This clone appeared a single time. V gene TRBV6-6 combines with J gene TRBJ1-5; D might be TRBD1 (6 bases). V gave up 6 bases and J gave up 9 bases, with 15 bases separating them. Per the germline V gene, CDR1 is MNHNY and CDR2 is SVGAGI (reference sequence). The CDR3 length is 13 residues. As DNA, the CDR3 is TGTGCCAGCAGCCCGGGGGGGGCGAGGCCCCAGCATTTT. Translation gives CASSPGGARPQHF.

In DNA form, the CDR3 reads TGTGCCAGCAGCTTAATCGGTACTAACTATGGCTACACCTTC. It is translated as CASSLIGTNYGYTF. The chain recombines TRBV7-2 with TRBJ1-2; D is unresolved. V was shortened by 2 bases and J by 0 bases, with 7 bases between the two germline ends. The germline V gene encodes CDR1 SGHTA and CDR2 FQGNSA. The CDR3 is 14 amino acids.

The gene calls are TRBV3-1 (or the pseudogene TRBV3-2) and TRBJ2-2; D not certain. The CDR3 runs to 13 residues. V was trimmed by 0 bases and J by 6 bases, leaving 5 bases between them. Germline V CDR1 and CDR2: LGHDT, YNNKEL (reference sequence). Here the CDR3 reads CASSQELAGELFF. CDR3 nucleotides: TGTGCCAGCAGCCAAGAACTGGCCGGGGAGCTGTTTTTT.

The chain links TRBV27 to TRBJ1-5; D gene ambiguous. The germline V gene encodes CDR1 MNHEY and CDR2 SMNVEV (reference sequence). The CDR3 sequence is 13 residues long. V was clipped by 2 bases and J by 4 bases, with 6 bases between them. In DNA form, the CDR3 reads TGTGCCAGCAGTTTAATCATTAATCAGCCCCAGCATTTT. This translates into CASSLIINQPQHF.

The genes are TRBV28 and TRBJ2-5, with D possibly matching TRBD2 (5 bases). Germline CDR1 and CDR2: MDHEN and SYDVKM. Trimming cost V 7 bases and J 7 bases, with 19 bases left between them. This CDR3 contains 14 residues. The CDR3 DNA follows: TGTGCCAGCACCCCCGGGGAGCGGTCGGGGACCCAGTACTTC. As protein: CASTPGERSGTQYF.

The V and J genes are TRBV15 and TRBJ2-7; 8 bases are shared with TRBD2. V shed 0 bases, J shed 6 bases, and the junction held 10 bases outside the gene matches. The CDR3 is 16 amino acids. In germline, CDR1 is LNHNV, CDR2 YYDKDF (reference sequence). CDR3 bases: TGTGCCACCAGCAGAGATCTCGCGGGCGCGGGGGGCGAGCAGTACTTC. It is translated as CATSRDLAGAGGEQYF.